These T cell receptor beta chains were read from a single sample in a study of blood T cell repertoires in COVID-19. Assay used: immunoSEQ multiplex PCR; TCRdb lists only in-frame clones, some missing. The repertoire consists of approximately 300,000 clones, with around 89% occurring once and the leading ten covering approximately 4%. Sequencing was performed on PBMCs or T cells enriched from blood (not recorded which). These receptors were obtained from a woman aged 18-29 years with acute COVID-19. Both conserved end residues are part of each CDR3. The D gene is left open where the match is weak. A row's size may be missing; if present it is once, few, many or a size class.

cdr3_length	d_call	clone_size	j_call	v_call	cdr3_aa	cdr3_nt
15	TRBD2	.	TRBJ2-7	TRBV9	CASSVAGGTGYEQYF	TGTGCCAGCAGCGTAGCGGGAGGGACTGGTTACGAGCAGTACTTC
15	.	.	TRBJ1-2	TRBV28	CASRGGWEQSVGYTF	TGTGCCAGCAGGGGGGGATGGGAACAGTCTGTCGGCTACACCTTC
14	.	.	TRBJ1-3	TRBV19	CASSWSSSGNTIYF	TGTGCCAGTAGTTGGTCGAGCTCTGGAAACACCATATATTTT
15	TRBD1	once	TRBJ2-7	TRBV5-1	CASSTPGQGFYEQYF	TGCGCCAGCAGCACCCCGGGACAGGGTTTTTACGAGCAGTACTTC
17	TRBD2	.	TRBJ2-3	TRBV29-1	CSVEDPGASGREHTQYF	TGCAGCGTTGAAGATCCCGGCGCTAGCGGGAGGGAGCATACGCAGTATTTT
16	TRBD1	many	TRBJ1-2	TRBV5-1	CASSSPRQGPNYGYTF	TGCGCCAGCAGCTCCCCCAGACAGGGTCCTAACTATGGCTACACCTTC
15	.	.	TRBJ2-5	TRBV3-1/TRBV3-2	CASSQSPAGRETQYF	TGTGCCAGCAGCCAAAGTCCGGCAGGTCGGGAGACCCAGTACTTC
14	.	once	TRBJ2-2	TRBV9	CASSATLAGGELFF	TGTGCCAGCAGCGCGACTCTGGCCGGCGGGGAGCTGTTTTTT
16	.	.	TRBJ2-2	TRBV9	CASSVVGQRNTGELFF	TGTGCCAGCAGCGTAGTTGGACAGAGGAACACCGGGGAGCTGTTTTTT
15	TRBD2	.	TRBJ2-7	TRBV10-2	CASGGLVSPTYKQYF	TGCGCCAGCGGAGGACTAGTTAGCCCCACCTACAAGCAGTACTTC
16	.	.	TRBJ1-1	TRBV28	CASSLPEGGRVGEAFF	TGTGCCAGCAGTTTACCCGAGGGGGGGAGGGTCGGAGAAGCTTTCTTT
14	TRBD1	.	TRBJ1-2	TRBV28	CASSLAGGGYGYTF	TGTGCCAGCAGTTTGGCAGGGGGTGGCTATGGCTACACCTTC
15	.	.	TRBJ1-6	TRBV5-6	CASSPRGDYNSPLHF	TGTGCCAGCAGCCCCCGGGGGGACTATAATTCACCCCTCCACTTT
14	.	.	TRBJ2-7	TRBV27	CASSLGQLGLEQYF	TGTGCCAGCAGTTTGGGGCAGCTGGGCTTGGAGCAGTACTTC
16	TRBD2	once	TRBJ2-2	TRBV13	CASSLSGRVLTGELFF	TGTGCCAGCAGCCTTAGCGGGAGGGTGCTTACCGGGGAGCTGTTTTTT
14	.	.	TRBJ2-4	TRBV6-5	CASRRNREYDIQYF	TGTGCCAGCAGACGCAACAGGGAGTATGACATTCAGTACTTC
16	TRBD2	.	TRBJ2-1	TRBV3-1/TRBV3-2	CASSLRTSGGFNEQFF	TGTGCCAGCAGCCTTAGGACTAGCGGGGGGTTCAATGAGCAGTTCTTC
15	TRBD1	once	TRBJ2-2	TRBV19	CASSDRALSTGELFF	TGTGCCAGTAGCGACAGGGCCTTATCCACCGGGGAGCTGTTTTTT
14	TRBD1	.	TRBJ1-1	TRBV5-1	CASNTGGFDTEAFF	TGCGCCAGCAATACAGGGGGGTTTGACACTGAAGCTTTCTTT
14	.	.	TRBJ1-1	TRBV15	CATSGPTENTEAFF	TGTGCCACCAGCGGGCCTACAGAGAACACTGAAGCTTTCTTT
16	.	.	TRBJ2-1	TRBV4-2	CASSQDLIAAYNEQFF	TGTGCCAGCAGCCAAGATCTAATAGCTGCCTACAATGAGCAGTTCTTC
13	.	few	TRBJ2-7	TRBV4-2	CASSQTSGNEQYF	TGTGCCAGCAGCCAGACCTCAGGGAACGAGCAGTACTTC
15	TRBD2	.	TRBJ2-1	TRBV5-1	CASSWGTSGLKVQFF	TGCGCCAGCAGTTGGGGGACTAGCGGGCTGAAGGTGCAGTTCTTC
13	.	.	TRBJ1-4	TRBV30	CAGFRDSNEKLFF	TGTGCCGGCTTCAGGGACTCTAATGAAAAACTGTTTTTT
14	.	.	TRBJ1-1	TRBV19	CASSWAEMNTEAFF	TGTGCCAGCTCTTGGGCAGAAATGAACACTGAAGCTTTCTTT
15	.	.	TRBJ1-5	TRBV28	CASTAETRGDQPQHF	TGTGCCAGCACCGCAGAGACCCGGGGGGATCAGCCCCAGCATTTT
17	.	few	TRBJ1-2	TRBV4-1	CASSQDILTSVGYGYTF	TGCGCCAGCAGCCAAGATATCTTGACATCTGTGGGCTATGGCTACACCTTC
14	.	few	TRBJ2-2	TRBV18	CASSQRQDTGELFF	TGTGCCAGCTCTCAAAGACAAGACACCGGGGAGCTGTTTTTT
15	.	once	TRBJ1-1	TRBV15	CATSRAPGENTEAFF	TGTGCCACCAGCAGAGCCCCAGGGGAGAACACTGAAGCTTTCTTT
16	.	.	TRBJ1-3	TRBV11-2	CASSFVTQNTGNTIYF	TGTGCCAGCAGCTTCGTTACACAGAATACTGGAAACACCATATATTTT
12	.	.	TRBJ1-2	TRBV2	CASSGLRDGYTF	TGTGCCAGCTCGGGCCTCAGGGATGGCTACACCTTC
13	.	.	TRBJ1-1	TRBV11-2	CASSLGVNTEAFF	TGTGCCAGCAGCTTAGGCGTTAACACTGAAGCTTTCTTT